This T cell receptor beta chain was documented in a study of blood T cell repertoires in COVID-19. Study at large: Sources were T cells, B-cell-depleted T cells, or PBMCs; the material itself was cDNA or gDNA.

In the source study's methods: For nucleated cells, counts were estimated from reference gene primer amplification. TCRdb's table, derived via immunoSEQ multiplex PCR, lists solely in-frame clones and lacks some. Clonal size and the V and J genes are those of that table, whereas D and trimming came from the DNA. This sample has hundreds of thousands of clones, with roughly 85% found just once. Germline values: CDR1 MNHEY, CDR2 SVGAGI. V lost 6 bases and J lost 2, with 13 bases in between. This CDR3 spans 14 amino acids. In its sample, this clone was seen once. The clonotype originates from a woman in her late teens or twenties with acute or convalescent COVID-19. The chain combines TRBV6-5 with TRBJ2-5, with D possibly matching TRBD2 (5 bases). Source material: peripheral blood. Here the CDR3 DNA reads TGTGCCAGCAGGACCCGGACTGGACAAGAGACCCAGTACTTC. This encodes CASRTRTGQETQYF.